This note documents a single T cell receptor (beta chain) sequence. As yet, its antigen is unknown. Researchers ran the PCR with 60 Vbeta and 13 Jbeta primers. The method was immunoSEQ multiplex PCR; TCRdb's version includes in-frame clones alone and lacks a portion of them. The table has about 160,000 clones, almost 80% seen once. These data come from a study of cytomegalovirus exposure and HLA in healthy donors. Study observations and caveats: Cytomegalovirus-associated status was assigned to 150 to 200 TCR beta chains. There was a cluster of highly shared sequence variants that was likely a sequencing artifact. In a later analysis, compared with equally common non-associated chains, HLA-associated beta chains were more expanded. Most of the TCR beta V segments (in an earlier analysis) were productive either about 87% or about 30% of the time.

V was clipped by 4 bases and J by 1 base; unmatched bases: 0. The V gene's germline CDR1 is SGHTA and CDR2 FQGNSA. The CDR3 is 14 residues long. The sequencing input was PBMCs. This TCR was sampled from a woman aged 50 to 60 in good health and CMV-seropositive. The gene calls are TRBV7-2 and TRBJ2-5; TRBD1 agrees at 10 bases. In DNA, the CDR3 is TGTGCCAGCAGCTGGACAGGGGGCCAAGAGACCCAGTACTTC. This codes for CASSWTGGQETQYF.